Listed here are 17 T cell receptor beta chains from one sample, sequenced in a study of response to subunit inactivated influenza vaccine. MiXCR, run by TCRdb on the RT-PCR reads, gives a single entry per CDR3 protein. The data show fewer than 800,000 distinct CDR3 sequences, with 15% to 19% seen just once and approximately 10% held by the top ten. The sequencing here drew on PBMCs from blood, taken about 13 days after vaccination. Receptors originate from a man aged 50 to 59 who received an inactivated influenza vaccine.

This chain uses TRBV9 with TRBJ2-5; no clear D. CDR1 and CDR2 from the germline V gene are SGDLS and YYNGEE. V gave up 0 bases and J gave up 0 bases, with 6 bases separating them. This CDR3 has 14 amino acids. The CDR3: CASSVAVYQETQYF. DNA for the CDR3: TGTGCCAGCAGCGTAGCTGTGTACCAAGAGACCCAGTACTTC.

There are a few counts of this clonotype. The CDR3 coding sequence is TGCAGCGTTGTCGGCCTGAGGGACTCACAAGAGACCCAGTACTTC. It translates to CSVVGLRDSQETQYF. The genes are TRBV29-1 and TRBJ2-5; D possibly corresponds to TRBD2 (6 bases). Germline V CDR1 and CDR2: SQVTM, ANQGSEA. The CDR3 extends over 15 amino acids. V lost 4 bases and J 2 bases, leaving 17 bases between the germline ends. Full variable domain (outside the CDR3, taken from reference TRBV29-1 and TRBJ2-5): SAVISQKPSRDICQRGTSLTIQCQVDSQVTMMFWYRQQPGQSLTLIATANQGSEATYESGFVIDKFPISRPNLTFSTLTVSNMSPEDSSIYLCSVVGLRDSQETQYFGPGTRLLVL.

This clonotype occurred a few times. The chain recombines TRBV5-1 with TRBJ2-3; D remains unclear. Trimming left V 4 bases short and J 0 bases short, with 12 bases between. This CDR3 comprises 15 residues. Germline-derived CDR1 and CDR2 are SGHRS and YFSETQ. In DNA, the CDR3 is TGCGCCAGCAGCCGTGACACTGGGAGCACAGATACGCAGTATTTT. This translates into CASSRDTGSTDTQYF.

The sample holds one count of this clonotype. One end of the junction varies from germline; a read error may be responsible. The chain recombines TRBV20-1 with TRBJ2-2; TRBD2 might be the D (6 bases). Per germline, CDR1 DFQATT and CDR2 SNEGSKA (reference sequence). CDR3 size: 17 residues. CDR3 nucleotide sequence: TGCTGTGCTAGAGATTTTCGTAGCGGTGGGAACACCGGGGAGCTGTTTTTT. Its protein product is CCARDFRSGGNTGELFF.

V usage is TRBV4-2 and J usage is TRBJ2-3; the match to TRBD2 covers 7 bases. The ends lost 3 bases at V and 0 bases at J; junction bases unmatched: 9. Germline V gives CDR1 LGHNA, CDR2 YNFKEQ. There are 17 residues in the CDR3. The CDR3 protein is CASSQGRVAFSTDTQYF. CDR3 nucleotides: TGTGCCAGCAGCCAGGGGAGGGTAGCGTTCAGCACAGATACGCAGTATTTT.

This chain joins TRBV14 and TRBJ2-3; TRBD2 aligns across 9 bases. Looked up from germline, CDR1 is SGHDN and CDR2 is FVKESK. The J segment lost 5 bases and the V segment lost 4 bases, leaving 16 bases of the junction unmatched. This CDR3 is built from 18 residues. The CDR3 DNA follows: TGTGCCAGCAGCCCTAGGCACGGTCTAGCGGGGAAAGGAGATACGCAGTATTTT. This sequence encodes CASSPRHGLAGKGDTQYF.

V is TRBV20-1 and J is TRBJ2-5; 7 nucleotides agree with TRBD1. The CDR3 runs 12 residues. V lost 4 bases to trimming and J lost 5 bases; unmatched junction nucleotides: 4. Germline CDR1 reads DFQATT; CDR2 reads SNEGSKA (reference sequence). For the CDR3, the DNA is TGCAGTGCTAAGACAGGGATGGAGACCCAGTACTTC. Protein sequence: CSAKTGMETQYF.

The genes are TRBV20-1 and TRBJ2-3, with D uncertain. CDR1 is DFQATT, CDR2 SNEGSKA, per germline (reference sequence). Trimming pared 0 bases from V and 6 bases from J, leaving 4 bases between. The CDR3 has 11 residues. The CDR3 sequence is CSARETDTQYF. CDR3 bases: TGCAGTGCTAGAGAAACCGATACGCAGTATTTT.

This sequence joins TRBV5-5 and TRBJ2-2, with a weak D call TRBD1 (6 bases). Deletions cut 7 bases from V and 2 bases from J, with 15 bases between. Germline CDR1 SGHKS, CDR2 YYEKEE (reference sequence). This CDR3 is built from 15 residues. CDR3 in DNA: TGTGCCAGCTCCCCAGGGGTGGTTAACACCGGGGAGCTGTTTTTT. It codes for CASSPGVVNTGELFF.

The rearrangement joins TRBV7-8 to TRBJ2-2, with D perhaps TRBD1 (5 bases). The CDR3 consists of 15 residues. The V end was cut by 1 base, the J end by 3 bases, with 9 bases between. Germline loops: CDR1 SGHVS, CDR2 FQNEAQ. CDR3 DNA: TGTGCCAGCAGCTTAGGAGGCAGGGACACCGGGGAGCTGTTTTTT. Its protein product is CASSLGGRDTGELFF.

V usage is TRBV12-3 or TRBV12-4 and J usage is TRBJ2-4; 9 bases match TRBD1. Trimming took 7 bases from V and 9 from J; bases not matched to a gene: 10. This CDR3 comprises 14 residues. The CDR3 DNA follows: TGTGCCAGCACCCCGGGACAGGGCGTCGGCATTCAGTACTTC. It specifies CASTPGQGVGIQYF.

The CDR3 DNA follows: TGTGCCAGCAGCACCGGACAGGGGCTTCTATACGAGCAGTACTTC. Translated, it gives CASSTGQGLLYEQYF. The rearrangement links TRBV9 to TRBJ2-7; the match to TRBD1 covers 9 bases. Losses at the gene ends were 4 bases for V and 4 bases for J; bases not matched to a gene: 9. In germline, CDR1 is SGDLS, CDR2 YYNGEE. The CDR3 is made up of 15 amino acids. The full variable domain, completed using reference TRBV9 and TRBJ2-7, is DSGVTQTPKHLITATGQRVTLRCSPRSGDLSVYWYQQSLDQGLQFLIQYYNGEERAKGNILERFSAQQFPDLHSELNLSSLELGDSALYFCASSTGQGLLYEQYFGPGTRLTVT.

This clonotype was detected only a few times. V gene TRBV7-8 combines with J gene TRBJ2-1, with D possibly TRBD1 on 6 matching bases. CDR3 length equals 16 residues. V lost 4 bases to trimming and J lost 0 bases, with 13 bases between them. Per the germline V gene, CDR1 is SGHVS and CDR2 is FQNEAQ. CDR3 amino acids: CASSSYRASSYNEQFF. The CDR3 DNA follows: TGTGCCAGCAGCTCATACAGGGCTAGCTCCTACAATGAGCAGTTCTTC.

The CDR3: CASRDYRGEYGYTF. CDR3 nucleotides: TGTGCCAGCAGAGACTACAGGGGCGAGTATGGCTACACCTTC. The genes are TRBV9 and TRBJ1-2; 7 nucleotides align to TRBD1. The length of the CDR3 is 14 residues. After removal of 5 bases from V and 5 bases from J, the junction contained 9 bases not matched to a gene. Germline V gene sequence: CDR1 SGDLS, CDR2 YYNGEE.

The V call is TRBV27, the J call TRBJ2-7; D gene uncertain. The V end lost 0 bases, the J end lost 7 bases, and 10 bases lay between the germline ends. The CDR3 runs to 13 residues. Germline V gives CDR1 MNHEY, CDR2 SMNVEV (reference sequence). This CDR3 reads CASSLSLTGEQYF. The CDR3 DNA follows: TGTGCCAGCAGTTTATCCCTGACGGGTGAGCAGTACTTC.

This clonotype was seen at least ten times. The chain joins TRBV12-3 or TRBV12-4 to TRBJ2-4; 8 nucleotides agree with TRBD1. Trimming took 1 base from V and 2 from J; bases not matched to a gene: 1. The CDR3 totals 15 residues. The CDR3 protein is CASSLGTGSKNIQYF. The DNA of the CDR3 is TGTGCCAGCAGTTTAGGGACAGGGTCCAAAAACATTCAGTACTTC.

This clonotype was seen just once. The V call is TRBV20-1, the J call TRBJ2-3; 10 nucleotides match TRBD2. The CDR3 has 14 amino acids. The trim removed 6 bases at V and 4 bases at J, leaving 7 bases unmatched. Per germline, CDR1 DFQATT and CDR2 SNEGSKA (reference sequence). The CDR3 sequence is CSAEAGGPADTQYF. In nucleotides, the CDR3 is TGCAGTGCCGAAGCGGGGGGGCCGGCAGATACGCAGTATTTT.